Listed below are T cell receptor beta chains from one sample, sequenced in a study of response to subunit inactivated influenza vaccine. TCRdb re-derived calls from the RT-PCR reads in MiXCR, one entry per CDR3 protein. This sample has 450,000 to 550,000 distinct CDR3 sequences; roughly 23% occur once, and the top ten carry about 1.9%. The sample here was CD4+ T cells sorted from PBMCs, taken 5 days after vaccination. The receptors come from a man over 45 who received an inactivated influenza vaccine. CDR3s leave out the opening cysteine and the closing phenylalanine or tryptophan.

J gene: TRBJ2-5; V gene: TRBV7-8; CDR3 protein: ASSFTGTETQY
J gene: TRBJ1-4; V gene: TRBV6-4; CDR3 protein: ARQGFNEKLF
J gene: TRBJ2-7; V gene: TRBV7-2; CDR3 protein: ASSLRPSGLYEQY
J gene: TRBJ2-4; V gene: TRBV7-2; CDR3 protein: ASSPTAAQKNIQY
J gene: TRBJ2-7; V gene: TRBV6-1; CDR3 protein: ASSVRAPLDYEQY
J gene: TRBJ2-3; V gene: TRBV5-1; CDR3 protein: ASSLGLGLATADTQY
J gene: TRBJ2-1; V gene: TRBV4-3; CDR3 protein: ASSQELGEYNEQF
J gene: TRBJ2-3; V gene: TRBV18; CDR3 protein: ASSRPGLAGSDTQY
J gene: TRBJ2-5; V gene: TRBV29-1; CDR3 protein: SVEVGQGETQY
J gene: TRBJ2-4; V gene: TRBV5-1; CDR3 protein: ASSSGLAGLVAKNIQY
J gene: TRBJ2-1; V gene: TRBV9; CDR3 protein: ASSPGGRRNEQF
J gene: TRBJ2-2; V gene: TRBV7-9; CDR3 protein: ASSKTRGYGFTGELF
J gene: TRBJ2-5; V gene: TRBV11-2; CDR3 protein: ASSRHSPGLAGVTETQY
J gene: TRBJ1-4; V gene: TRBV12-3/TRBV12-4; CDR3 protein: ASSRTGGWEEKLF
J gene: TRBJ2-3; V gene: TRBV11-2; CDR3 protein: ASSLEPAATDTQY
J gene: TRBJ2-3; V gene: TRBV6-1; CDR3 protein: ASSERGGRDTQY
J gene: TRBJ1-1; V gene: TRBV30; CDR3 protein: AWRRTGGTEAF
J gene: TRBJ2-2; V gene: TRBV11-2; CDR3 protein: ASSLGGTSGTNTGELF
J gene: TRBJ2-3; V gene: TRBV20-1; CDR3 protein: SARDTREPDTQY
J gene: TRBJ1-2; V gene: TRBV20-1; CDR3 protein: SASVRGSGYT
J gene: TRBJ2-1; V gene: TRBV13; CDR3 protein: ASSSRASGSRYNEQF
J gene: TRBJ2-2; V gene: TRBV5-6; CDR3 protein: ASSPRSNQGLELF
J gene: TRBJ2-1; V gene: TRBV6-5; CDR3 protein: ASSYSSGGTYSEQF
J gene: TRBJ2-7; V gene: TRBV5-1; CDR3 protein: ASRPQDSSYEQY
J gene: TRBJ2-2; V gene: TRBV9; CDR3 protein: ASSASRQNTGELF
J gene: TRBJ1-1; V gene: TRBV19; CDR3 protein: ASSIDRRLTEAF